The entry below gives a single T cell receptor beta chain sequence along with its context. This clonotype occurred a few times. No antigen is known for it. Per-base qualities were not stored, and no clone one base away is much larger. For CDR1 and CDR2, the germline V gene lists SGHTA and FQGNSA. After removal of 5 bases from V and 5 bases from J, the junction retains 8 bases not matched to a gene. Spanning cysteine to phenylalanine, the CDR3 consists of 15 amino acids. Just the 45-base CDR3 DNA is kept, in frame starting at base 1. These reads were obtained on an Illumina NovaSeq 6000. cDNA libraries for TCRalpha and TCRbeta were prepared by 5'RACE using constant-segment primers, with sample barcodes and unique molecular identifiers added. Trizol reagent was used to extract RNA from every sample. Amplification of the libraries took two PCR steps, and the second step added a second sample barcode plus Illumina TruSeq adapters. Sequencing of the libraries was done on an Illumina NovaSeq, producing 2 x 150 bp paired-end reads. Under the source paper's analysis protocol: Demultiplexing of reads and collapsing into UMI-guided consensus sequences were performed with migec v1.2.7. Using mixcr v2.1.11, the UMI consensuses were aligned to TRA and TRB V and J templates and assembled into clonotypes. A clonotype was counted as expanded or contracted only when both edgeR and NoisET called the clonotype significant, with the noise models trained on biological replicates. edgeR calls used a false discovery rate-adjusted p below 0.01 and a log2 fold-change threshold of 1. PCA with hierarchical clustering of max-normalized trajectories of the 1000 most abundant clonotypes was used as exploratory dynamics analysis. Separately sequenced CD4+ and CD8+ repertoires were used to assign the CD4 or CD8 phenotype of responding clones. TCRdb trimmed the raw reads at Q25, called clones with MiXCR and kept productive beta chains. Merged by CDR3 protein, the rows form single entries marked with the most common genes and DNA. Here the V and J calls rest on TCRdb's processing, not on the authors' analysis. This sample is represented by some 410,000 distinct CDR3 sequences; under 25% of them were singletons. The top ten clonotypes cover 13% of the sample.

This record belongs to a study of T-cell memory formation after mild COVID-19 listed by TCRdb under 2021. At the level of the whole study: TCR sequence clusters from the two donors were largely donor specific. Longitudinal TCRalpha and TCRbeta repertoire sequencing tracked T-cell clones expanding and contracting after mild COVID-19 in two donors. Two young, previously healthy adult volunteers made up the cohort, one male and one female.

Results the study describes overall, beyond this receptor: The second-wave clones that peaked on day 37 were not confirmed to be SARS-CoV-2 specific. Contracting CD4+ clones were located mainly in the CM and EM memory subsets, whereas CD8+ clones were found to be enriched in EMRA. The study included only two mild cases, and larger cohorts that include severe cases with pre-infection samples were judged to be necessary. From day 15 to 85, contracting clones showed balanced CD4/CD8 phenotypes, whereas a second wave of clones that expanded from day 15 to 37 leaned towards CD4+. Some responding clones were detected in pre-infection memory, which suggested that pre-existing cross-reactive memory T cells had joined the SARS-CoV-2 response.

PBMCs were isolated by Ficoll-Paque density gradient centrifugation. The rearrangement joined TRBV7-2 to TRBJ2-7; the junction holds 11 bases that match TRBD2. Material for sequencing was PBMCs or a T cell subset sorted from them (not recorded which). The clonotype comes from an adult woman who had mild COVID-19 (a few samples of this study predate the infection). The sample titles of this study are shuffled in the database, so cell type and time point are left out; the donor was told from shared clones. Read as DNA, the sequence is TGTGCCAGCAGCCTCACTAGCGGGAGCCATCACGAGCAGTACTTC. Its coded protein is CASSLTSGSHHEQYF.